The T cell receptor beta chain described here comes from a study of blood T cell repertoires in COVID-19. CDR3 length equals 13 residues. The V gene's germline CDR1 is SGHVT and CDR2 SQSDAQ. The V end lost 5 bases, the J end lost 5 bases, and 11 bases lay between the germline ends. Some clones are missing from TCRdb's copy, which holds only in-frame ones; the method was immunoSEQ multiplex PCR. Of tens of thousands of clones in the sample, about 89% were seen once. The sequence was obtained from a human donor in a cohort sampled during active COVID-19. The rearrangement links TRBV7-4 to TRBJ2-3; a possible D gene is TRBD2 (5 bases). The sample consisted of peripheral blood. Here the CDR3 reads CASSPGVRDTQYF. DNA for the CDR3: TGTGCCAGCAGCCCCGGGGTCCGAGATACGCAGTATTTT.